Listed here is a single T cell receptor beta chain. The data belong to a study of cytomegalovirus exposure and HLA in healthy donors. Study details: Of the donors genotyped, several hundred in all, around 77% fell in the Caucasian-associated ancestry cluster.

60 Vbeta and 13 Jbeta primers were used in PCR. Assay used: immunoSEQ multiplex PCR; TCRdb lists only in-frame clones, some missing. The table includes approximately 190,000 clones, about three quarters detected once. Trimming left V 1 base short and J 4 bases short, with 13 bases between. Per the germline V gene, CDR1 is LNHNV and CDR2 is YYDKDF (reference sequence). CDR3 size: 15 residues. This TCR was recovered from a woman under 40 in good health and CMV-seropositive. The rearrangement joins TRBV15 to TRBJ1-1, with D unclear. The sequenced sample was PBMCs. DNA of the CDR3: TGTGCCACCAGCAGAGTACGGGTATTGGGCACTGAAGCTTTCTTT. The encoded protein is CATSRVRVLGTEAFF.